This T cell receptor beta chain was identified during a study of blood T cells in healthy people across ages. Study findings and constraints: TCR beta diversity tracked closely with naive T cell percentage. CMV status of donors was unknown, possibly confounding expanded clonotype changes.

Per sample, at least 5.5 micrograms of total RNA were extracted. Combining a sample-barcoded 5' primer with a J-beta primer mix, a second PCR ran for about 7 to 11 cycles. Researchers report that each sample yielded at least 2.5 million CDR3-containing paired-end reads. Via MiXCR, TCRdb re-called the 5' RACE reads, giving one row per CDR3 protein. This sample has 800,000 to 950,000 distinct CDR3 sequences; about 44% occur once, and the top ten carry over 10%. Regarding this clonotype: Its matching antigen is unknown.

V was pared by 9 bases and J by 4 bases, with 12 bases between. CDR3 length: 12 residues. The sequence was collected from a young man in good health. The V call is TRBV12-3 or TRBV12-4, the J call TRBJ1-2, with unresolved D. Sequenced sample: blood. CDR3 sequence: CASWGGAYGYTF. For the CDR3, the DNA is TGTGCCAGTTGGGGTGGCGCCTATGGCTACACCTTC.